Listed below are T cell receptor beta chains from one sample, sequenced in a study of siplizumab effects on memory and regulatory T cells. The table came from immunoSEQ multiplex PCR; TCRdb's copy has only in-frame clones and leaves some out. Altogether about 110,000 clones are present, around 92% being singletons, with the ten largest covering about 0.75%. The source material was Tregs sorted from blood. The receptor source for this set is a human donor in good health. Both conserved end residues are trimmed from each CDR3. A D gene is named only where the DNA matches it firmly.

TRBJ2-7 TRBD2 TRBV18 ASSPRAGENEQY
TRBJ1-2 . TRBV20-1 SANLPGGYT
TRBJ2-4 . TRBV7-9 ASSSGSRPKNIQY
TRBJ2-1 TRBD1 TRBV12-5 ASGLLTGEIDEQF
TRBJ2-3 TRBD2 TRBV6-5 ASTSGGTDTQY
TRBJ1-2 . TRBV4-1 ASSPDSGVTYGYT
TRBJ2-1 TRBD1 TRBV5-1 ASTTVRGRHNEQF
TRBJ2-3 . TRBV7-2 ASSLTVDTQY
TRBJ1-1 . TRBV10-3 AISDRRGTNTEAF
TRBJ1-1 . TRBV19 ASSPRPGLEAF
TRBJ2-7 . TRBV19 ASSFSQVTSYEQY
TRBJ2-3 . TRBV7-6 ASSIRGIWSDTQY
TRBJ2-3 . TRBV13 ASSLRRGADTQY
TRBJ2-4 . TRBV27 ASSERRDIQY
TRBJ1-4 TRBD1 TRBV12-5 ASGSIRDRDDEKLF
TRBJ2-5 . TRBV4-1 ASSHLLDGRETQY
TRBJ1-1 . TRBV7-6 ASSLVDRTRAF
TRBJ2-6 TRBD1 TRBV7-8 ASSPSQGALGANVLT
TRBJ1-4 TRBD1 TRBV5-1 ASSLTGSTNEKLF
TRBJ1-2 . TRBV28 ASSGSGEGNYGYT
TRBJ1-2 . TRBV5-5 ASSTKGGFGYGYT
TRBJ1-1 . TRBV4-2 ASSRPGRWNTEAF
TRBJ2-3 TRBD2 TRBV4-2 ASSQLAAGGRDTQY
TRBJ2-3 . TRBV7-9 ASRERNTDTQY
TRBJ2-7 TRBD2 TRBV19 ASSGAGSGEQY
TRBJ2-5 TRBD2 TRBV7-9 ASSRPGLAGETQY
TRBJ2-5 . TRBV29-1 SVERKETQY
TRBJ2-7 . TRBV7-2 ASSPGDPPYEQY
TRBJ1-2 . TRBV2 ASSDSYGYT
TRBJ2-2 . TRBV19 ASHRAGNTGELF
TRBJ2-7 TRBD2 TRBV6-5 ASSRWTSGNEQY
TRBJ1-5 TRBD1 TRBV19 ASSVGGGTGPQPQH
TRBJ1-1 . TRBV7-2 ASSPGGANTEAF
TRBJ1-1 . TRBV7-9 ASSRQLNTEAF
TRBJ1-2 . TRBV10-3 AISGSPREPLNYGYT
TRBJ2-1 . TRBV7-8 ASSHGYGGASSYNEQF
TRBJ2-2 . TRBV7-8 ASSLGQTSNTGELF
TRBJ1-5 . TRBV5-6 ASSLRVGNQPQH
TRBJ2-1 . TRBV10-3 AISAGPGIDNEQF
TRBJ2-7 TRBD1 TRBV7-2 ASSLSFGQGVHEQY
TRBJ2-3 . TRBV6-6 ASSYRPGGLADTQY
TRBJ2-1 TRBD1 TRBV11-2 ASSFYRGDNEQF
TRBJ1-1 . TRBV18 ASSRTGGNTEAF
TRBJ2-3 TRBD1 TRBV5-6 ASSLRTGGLDTQY
TRBJ1-2 . TRBV29-1 SVETGTYGYT
TRBJ2-1 . TRBV9 ASSVEQSINEQF
TRBJ2-3 TRBD2 TRBV11-2 ASSLVASGSLYTQY
TRBJ2-3 . TRBV6-5 ASRRNWEGTDTQY
TRBJ1-6 TRBD1 TRBV6-1 ASSSRGLVSPLH
TRBJ2-7 . TRBV5-1 ASSEDRGLRGEQY
TRBJ2-3 . TRBV15 ATSRDLTQY
TRBJ2-5 TRBD2 TRBV6-1 AIERGGETQY
TRBJ1-2 . TRBV30 ACPTGTNYGYT
TRBJ2-3 . TRBV11-3 ASSLNAKGSTDTQY
TRBJ2-6 TRBD1 TRBV10-3 AISESIFTGQGAKAGANVLT
TRBJ2-6 . TRBV7-9 ASTKNFLALSSGANVLT
TRBJ2-7 TRBD2 TRBV6-1 ATGGGYLQY
TRBJ2-7 . TRBV5-1 ASSLEGYEQY